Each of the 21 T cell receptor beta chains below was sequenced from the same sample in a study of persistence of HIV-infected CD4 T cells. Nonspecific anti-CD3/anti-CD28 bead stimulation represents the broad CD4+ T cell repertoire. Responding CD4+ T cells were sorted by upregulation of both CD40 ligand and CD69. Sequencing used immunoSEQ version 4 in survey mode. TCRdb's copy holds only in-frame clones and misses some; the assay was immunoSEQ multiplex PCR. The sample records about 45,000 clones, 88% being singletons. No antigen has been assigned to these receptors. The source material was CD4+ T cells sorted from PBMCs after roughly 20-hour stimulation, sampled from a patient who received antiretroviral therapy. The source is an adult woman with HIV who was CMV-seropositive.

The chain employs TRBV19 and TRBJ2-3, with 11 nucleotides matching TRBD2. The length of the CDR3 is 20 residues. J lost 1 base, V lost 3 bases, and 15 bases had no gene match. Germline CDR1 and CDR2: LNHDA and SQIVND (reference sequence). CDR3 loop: CASSISSGGMATWGTDTQYF. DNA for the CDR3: TGTGCCAGTAGTATTTCTAGCGGGGGGATGGCAACTTGGGGCACAGATACGCAGTATTTT.

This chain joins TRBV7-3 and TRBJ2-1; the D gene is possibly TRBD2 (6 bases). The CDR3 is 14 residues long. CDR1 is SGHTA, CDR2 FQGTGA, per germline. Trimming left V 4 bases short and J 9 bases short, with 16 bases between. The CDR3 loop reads CASSSGGYGREQFF. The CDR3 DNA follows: TGTGCCAGCAGCTCCGGGGGTTATGGGCGTGAGCAGTTCTTC.

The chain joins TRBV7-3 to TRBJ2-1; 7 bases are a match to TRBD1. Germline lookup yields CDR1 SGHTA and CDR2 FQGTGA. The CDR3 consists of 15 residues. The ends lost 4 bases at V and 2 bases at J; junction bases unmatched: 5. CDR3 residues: CASSSTGATYNEQFF. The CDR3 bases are TGTGCCAGCAGCTCAACAGGGGCAACCTACAATGAGCAGTTCTTC.

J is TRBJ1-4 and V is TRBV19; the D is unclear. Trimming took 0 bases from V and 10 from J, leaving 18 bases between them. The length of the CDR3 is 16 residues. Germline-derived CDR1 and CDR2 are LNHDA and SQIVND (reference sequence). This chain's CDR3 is CASSIDRDPVGVKLFF. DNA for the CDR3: TGTGCCAGTAGTATAGACCGCGACCCGGTTGGAGTAAAACTGTTTTTT.

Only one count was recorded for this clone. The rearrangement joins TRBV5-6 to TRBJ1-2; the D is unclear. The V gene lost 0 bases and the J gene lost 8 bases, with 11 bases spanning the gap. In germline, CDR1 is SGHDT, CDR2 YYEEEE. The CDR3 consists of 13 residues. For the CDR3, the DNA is TGTGCCAGCAGCTTGGACAGCAAGAAGGGCTACACCTTC. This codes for CASSLDSKKGYTF.

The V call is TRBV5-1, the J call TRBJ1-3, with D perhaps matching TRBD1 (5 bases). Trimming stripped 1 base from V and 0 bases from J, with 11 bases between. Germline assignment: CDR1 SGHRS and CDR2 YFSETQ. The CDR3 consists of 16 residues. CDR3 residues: CASSLLGQGSGNTIYF. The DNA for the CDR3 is TGCGCCAGCAGCTTGTTAGGTCAGGGCTCTGGAAACACCATATATTTT. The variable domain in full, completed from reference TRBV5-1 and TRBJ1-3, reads KAGVTQTPRYLIKTRGQQVTLSCSPISGHRSVSWYQQTPGQGLQFLFEYFSETQRNKGNFPGRFSGRQFSNSRSEMNVSTLELGDSALYLCASSLLGQGSGNTIYFGEGSWLTVV.

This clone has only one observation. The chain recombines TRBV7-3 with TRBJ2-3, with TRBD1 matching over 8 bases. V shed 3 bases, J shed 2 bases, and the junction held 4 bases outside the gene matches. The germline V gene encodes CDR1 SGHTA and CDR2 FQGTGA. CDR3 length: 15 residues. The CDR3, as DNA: TGTGCCAGCAGCTTCAGGGGGCGGGACACAGATACGCAGTATTTT. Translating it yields CASSFRGRDTDTQYF.

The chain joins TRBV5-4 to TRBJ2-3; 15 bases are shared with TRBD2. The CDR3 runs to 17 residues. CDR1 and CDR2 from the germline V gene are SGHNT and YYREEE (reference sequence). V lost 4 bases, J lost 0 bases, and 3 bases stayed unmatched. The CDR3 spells CASSPGLAGGSTDTQYF. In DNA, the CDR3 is TGTGCCAGCAGCCCGGGACTAGCGGGGGGAAGCACAGATACGCAGTATTTT.

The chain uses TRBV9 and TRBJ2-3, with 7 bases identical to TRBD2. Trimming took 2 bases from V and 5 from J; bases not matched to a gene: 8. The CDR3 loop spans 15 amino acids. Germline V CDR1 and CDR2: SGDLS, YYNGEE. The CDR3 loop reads CASSVGTGGLDTQYF. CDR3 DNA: TGTGCCAGCAGCGTTGGGACGGGGGGATTAGATACGCAGTATTTT.

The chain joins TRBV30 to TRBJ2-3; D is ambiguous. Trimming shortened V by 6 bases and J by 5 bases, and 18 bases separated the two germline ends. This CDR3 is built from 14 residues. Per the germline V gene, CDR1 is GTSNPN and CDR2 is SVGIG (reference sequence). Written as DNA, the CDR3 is TGTGCCTGTGGACCGCAGGCCTTAGGAGATACGCAGTATTTT. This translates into CACGPQALGDTQYF.

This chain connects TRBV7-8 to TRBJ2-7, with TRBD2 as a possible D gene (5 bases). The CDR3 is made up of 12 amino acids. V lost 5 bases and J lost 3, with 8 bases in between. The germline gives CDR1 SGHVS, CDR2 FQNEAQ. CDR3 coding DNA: TGTGCCAGCAGCCCGGGATTCTACGAGCAGTACTTC. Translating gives CASSPGFYEQYF.

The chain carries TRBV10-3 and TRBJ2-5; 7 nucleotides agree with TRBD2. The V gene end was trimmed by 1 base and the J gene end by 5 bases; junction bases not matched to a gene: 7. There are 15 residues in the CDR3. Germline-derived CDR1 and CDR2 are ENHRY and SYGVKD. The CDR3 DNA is TGTGCCATCAGTGAGTGGGAGGGCGTAACGGAGACCCAGTACTTC. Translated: CAISEWEGVTETQYF.

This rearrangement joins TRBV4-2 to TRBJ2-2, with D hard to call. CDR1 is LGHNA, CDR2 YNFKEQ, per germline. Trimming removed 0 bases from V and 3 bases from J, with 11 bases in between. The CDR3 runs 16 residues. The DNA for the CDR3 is TGTGCCAGCAGCCAAGACGTAGCTACCGACACCGGGGAGCTGTTTTTT. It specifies CASSQDVATDTGELFF.

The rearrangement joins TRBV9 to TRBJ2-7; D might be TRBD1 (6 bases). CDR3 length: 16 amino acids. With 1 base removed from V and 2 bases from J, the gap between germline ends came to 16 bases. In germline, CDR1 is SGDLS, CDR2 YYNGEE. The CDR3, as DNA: TGTGCCAGCAGCGTACACGGACAGAATTTTGCCTACGAGCAGTACTTC. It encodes CASSVHGQNFAYEQYF.

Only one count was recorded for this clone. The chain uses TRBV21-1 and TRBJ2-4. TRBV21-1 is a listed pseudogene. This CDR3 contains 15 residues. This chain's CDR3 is CASTRVAGGKNIQYF. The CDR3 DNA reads TGTGCCAGCACCAGGGTGGCTGGGGGCAAAAACATTCAGTACTTC.

The CDR3: CSASFGPAQHF. CDR3 nucleotide sequence: TGCAGTGCTAGTTTTGGGCCAGCCCAGCATTTT. The chain recombines TRBV20-1 with TRBJ1-5; no definite D call. The CDR3 contains 11 residues. V lost 3 bases and J lost 11, with 11 bases in between. CDR1 is DFQATT and CDR2 is SNEGSKA in the germline V gene (reference sequence).

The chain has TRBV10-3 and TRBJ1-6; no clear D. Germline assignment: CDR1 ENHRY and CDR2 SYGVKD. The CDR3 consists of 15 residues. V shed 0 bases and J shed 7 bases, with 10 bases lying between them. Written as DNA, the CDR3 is TGTGCCATCAGTGAGTCGGTGACAAACAATTCACCCCTCCACTTT. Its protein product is CAISESVTNNSPLHF.

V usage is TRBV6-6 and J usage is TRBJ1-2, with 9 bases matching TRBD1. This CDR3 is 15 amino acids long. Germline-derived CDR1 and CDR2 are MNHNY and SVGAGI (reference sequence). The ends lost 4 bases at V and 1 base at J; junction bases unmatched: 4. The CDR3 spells CASSSMDRGNYGYTF. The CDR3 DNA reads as TGTGCCAGCAGTTCAATGGACAGGGGTAACTATGGCTACACCTTC.

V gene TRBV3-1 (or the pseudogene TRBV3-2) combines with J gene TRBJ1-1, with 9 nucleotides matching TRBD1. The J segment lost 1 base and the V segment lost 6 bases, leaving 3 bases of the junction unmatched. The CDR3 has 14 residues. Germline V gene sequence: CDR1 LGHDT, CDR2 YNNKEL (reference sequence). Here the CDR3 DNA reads TGTGCCAGCAGAGTACAGGGGGCGAACACTGAAGCTTTCTTT. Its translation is CASRVQGANTEAFF.

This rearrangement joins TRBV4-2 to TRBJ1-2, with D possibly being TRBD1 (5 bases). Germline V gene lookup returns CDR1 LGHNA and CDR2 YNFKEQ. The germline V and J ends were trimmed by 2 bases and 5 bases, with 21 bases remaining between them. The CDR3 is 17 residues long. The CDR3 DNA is TGTGCCAGCAGCCAACGGGAGGGGCGGCACACTTTGTATGGCTACACCTTC. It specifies CASSQREGRHTLYGYTF.

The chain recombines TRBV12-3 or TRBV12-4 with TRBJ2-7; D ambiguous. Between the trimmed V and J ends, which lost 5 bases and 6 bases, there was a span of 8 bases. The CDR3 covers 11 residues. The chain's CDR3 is CASSPKVEQYF. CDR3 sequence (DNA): TGTGCCAGCAGTCCCAAGGTCGAGCAGTACTTC.